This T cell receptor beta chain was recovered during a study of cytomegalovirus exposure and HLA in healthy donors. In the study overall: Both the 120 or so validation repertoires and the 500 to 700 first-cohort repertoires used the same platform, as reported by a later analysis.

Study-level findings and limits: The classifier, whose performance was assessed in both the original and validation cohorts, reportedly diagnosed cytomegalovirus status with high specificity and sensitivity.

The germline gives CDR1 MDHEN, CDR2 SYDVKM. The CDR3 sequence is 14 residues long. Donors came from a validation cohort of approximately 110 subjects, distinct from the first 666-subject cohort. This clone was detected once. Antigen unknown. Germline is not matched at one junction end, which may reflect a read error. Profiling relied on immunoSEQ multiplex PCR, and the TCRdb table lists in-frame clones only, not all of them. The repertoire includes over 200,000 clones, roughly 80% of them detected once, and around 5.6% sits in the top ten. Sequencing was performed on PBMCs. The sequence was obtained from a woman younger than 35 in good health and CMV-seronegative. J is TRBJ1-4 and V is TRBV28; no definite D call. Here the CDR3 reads CASGAPGNNEKLFF. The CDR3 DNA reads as TGTGCCAGCGGCGCCCCGGGGAACAATGAAAAGCTGTTTTTT.